Below are 31 T cell receptor beta chains sequenced from a single sample in a study of cytomegalovirus exposure and HLA in healthy donors. The PCR used 60 Vbeta and 13 Jbeta primers. Some clones are missing from TCRdb's copy, which holds only in-frame ones; the method was immunoSEQ multiplex PCR. The sample includes just over 80,000 clones, over 70% of them seen just once. Sequenced input: PBMCs. The receptors originated from a man aged 18 to 29 in good health and CMV-seropositive.

The J gene is TRBJ2-5, the V gene TRBV18; TRBD1 agrees at 7 bases. The germline gives CDR1 KGHSH, CDR2 LQKENI. The CDR3 totals 15 residues. J was trimmed by 4 bases and V by 3 bases; bases with no gene match: 8. This chain's CDR3 is CASSPVQGTGETQYF. DNA of the CDR3: TGTGCCAGCTCACCCGTACAGGGGACGGGAGAGACCCAGTACTTC.

The V and J genes are TRBV6-5 and TRBJ2-3; 8 nucleotides align to TRBD1. This CDR3 contains 15 residues. V gave up 5 bases and J gave up 1 base; unmatched junction bases: 5. Germline V gene data show CDR1 as MNHEY and CDR2 as SVGAGI. CDR3 DNA: TGTGCCAGCAGTCCCAGGGGGCTAGGCACAGATACGCAGTATTTT. Protein product: CASSPRGLGTDTQYF.

J is TRBJ1-1 and V is TRBV29-1; no clear D gene. CDR1 is SQVTM, CDR2 ANQGSEA, per germline. V shed 4 bases and J shed 5 bases, with 11 bases lying between them. The CDR3 extends over 12 amino acids. The CDR3 DNA follows: TGCAGCGTTGTCCGGGATCGAACTGAAGCTTTCTTT. Protein sequence: CSVVRDRTEAFF.

The gene calls are TRBV15 and TRBJ2-6; 9 bases fit TRBD2. V was clipped by 0 bases and J by 2 bases; unmatched bases: 8. The CDR3 has 19 amino acids. CDR1 is LNHNV, CDR2 YYDKDF, per germline (reference sequence). CDR3 nucleotides: TGTGCCACCAGCAGAGATGGTATTAGCGGGAGTACTGGGGCCAACGTCCTGACTTTC. Its translation is CATSRDGISGSTGANVLTF.

J is TRBJ1-2 and V is TRBV7-9; tentative D call: TRBD1 (5 bases). Looked up from germline, CDR1 is SEHNR and CDR2 is FQNEAQ (reference sequence). Trimming left V 1 base short and J 8 bases short, with 14 bases between. The CDR3 covers 14 residues. This chain's CDR3 is CASSLEGLGYGYTF. The CDR3 coding sequence is TGTGCCAGCAGCTTAGAGGGACTGGGCTACGGCTACACCTTC.

The chain combines TRBV29-1 with TRBJ2-3; weak D call: TRBD2 (6 bases). Germline V gene lookup returns CDR1 SQVTM and CDR2 ANQGSEA. V was clipped by 8 bases and J by 3 bases, with 21 bases between them. CDR3 length equals 15 residues. In DNA form, the CDR3 reads TGCAGCCCACCCCCATCAGCGGGTGCAACAGATACGCAGTATTTT. This translates into CSPPPSAGATDTQYF.

This chain connects TRBV11-3 to TRBJ2-7, with TRBD1 identical over 7 bases. With 0 bases clipped from V and 2 bases from J, the junction kept 4 bases outside the gene matches. CDR1 SGHNT and CDR2 YENEEA come from the germline V gene. There are 15 residues in the CDR3. CDR3 amino acids: CASSLDSRGPYEQYF. Written as DNA, the CDR3 is TGTGCCAGCAGCTTAGATTCGAGGGGGCCCTACGAGCAGTACTTC.

The rearrangement links TRBV9 to TRBJ1-2; D call uncertain. The CDR3 consists of 11 residues. The germline gives CDR1 SGDLS, CDR2 YYNGEE. Trimming left V 3 bases short and J 6 bases short, with 6 bases between. DNA for the CDR3: TGTGCCAGCAGCGATACAAATGGCTACACCTTC. Amino acids: CASSDTNGYTF.

This chain joins TRBV18 and TRBJ1-5; D is unresolved. The V end was cut by 6 bases, the J end by 7 bases, with 10 bases between. The CDR3 is 12 amino acids. Germline V lookup: CDR1 KGHSH, CDR2 LQKENI. The CDR3 reads CASSSRGQPQHF. CDR3 coding DNA: TGTGCCAGCTCCTCACGAGGCCAGCCCCAGCATTTT.

This chain connects TRBV7-3 to TRBJ1-2, with TRBD1 matching over 7 bases. CDR1 is SGHTA, CDR2 FQGTGA, per germline. With 4 bases clipped from V and 6 bases from J, the junction kept 11 bases outside the gene matches. The CDR3 runs 15 residues. CDR3 bases: TGTGCCAGCAGCTCGACCCCGGGACAGACAAATGGCTACACCTTC. Its translation: CASSSTPGQTNGYTF.

The V and J genes are TRBV14 and TRBJ2-3, with TRBD2 matching 8 bases. The germline gives CDR1 SGHDN, CDR2 FVKESK. This CDR3 has 17 amino acids. V shed 3 bases and J 2 bases; nucleotides not matched to a gene: 10. CDR3 nucleotide sequence: TGTGCCAGCAGCCAGAGGGCGGGAGGTCACTTCACAGATACGCAGTATTTT. Protein: CASSQRAGGHFTDTQYF. Based on the CDR3 plus reference TRBV14 and TRBJ2-3, the full variable domain is EAGVTQFPSHSVIEKGQTVTLRCDPISGHDNLYWYRRVMGKEIKFLLHFVKESKQDESGMPNNRFLAERTGGTYSTLKVQPAELEDSGVYFCASSQRAGGHFTDTQYFGPGTRLTVL.

This clone was recorded a few times. This chain connects TRBV10-3 to TRBJ2-1; D not certain. From germline, CDR1 is ENHRY and CDR2 SYGVKD. V lost 7 bases and J 7 bases, leaving 14 bases between the germline ends. The CDR3 consists of 13 residues. CDR3 amino acids: CAIMVAGANEQFF. The CDR3 nucleotides read TGTGCCATCATGGTAGCTGGAGCGAATGAGCAGTTCTTC.

J is TRBJ1-5 and V is TRBV5-4; D not certain. This CDR3 is 14 amino acids long. Germline V gene data show CDR1 as SGHNT and CDR2 as YYREEE (reference sequence). Trimming took off 3 bases at V and 4 bases at J, with 11 bases between the two ends. The CDR3: CASSSLGINQPQHF. The CDR3 DNA follows: TGTGCCAGCAGCTCCCTCGGGATAAATCAGCCCCAGCATTTT.

V is TRBV28 and J is TRBJ1-1, with D perhaps TRBD1 (5 bases). V was trimmed by 0 bases and J by 1 base, leaving 6 bases between them. The CDR3 is made up of 14 amino acids. Germline CDR1 and CDR2: MDHEN and SYDVKM. Here the CDR3 reads CASSLWGGNTEAFF. CDR3 DNA sequence: TGTGCCAGCAGTTTATGGGGGGGGAACACTGAAGCTTTCTTT.

In this sample, this clone turned up a few times. The chain links TRBV7-9 to TRBJ2-3; D gene uncertain. Trimming took 2 bases from V and 8 from J, leaving 14 bases between them. This CDR3 contains 14 residues. Per the germline V gene, CDR1 is SEHNR and CDR2 is FQNEAQ (reference sequence). In nucleotides, the CDR3 is TGTGCCAGCAGCTTACAGGCCCAGAGAATTACGCAGTATTTT. It translates to CASSLQAQRITQYF.

The chain employs TRBV28 and TRBJ2-2, with D perhaps TRBD1 (7 bases). In germline, CDR1 is MDHEN, CDR2 SYDVKM. This CDR3 has 14 residues. Between the trimmed V and J ends, which lost 3 bases and 7 bases, there was a span of 12 bases. The CDR3 nucleotides are TGTGCCAGCAGTTTGTCAGGGGGAGGCGGGGAGCTGTTTTTT. It translates to CASSLSGGGGELFF. Together with reference TRBV28 and TRBJ2-2, the CDR3 gives the full variable domain: DVKVTQSSRYLVKRTGEKVFLECVQDMDHENMFWYRQDPGLGLRLIYFSYDVKMKEKGDIPEGYSVSREKKERFSLILESASTNQTSMYLCASSLSGGGGELFFGEGSRLTVL.

The V gene is TRBV7-8, the J gene TRBJ1-1; 7 bases agree with TRBD1. Trimming removed 5 bases from V and 4 bases from J; junction bases left unmatched: 16. The germline CDR1 and CDR2 sequences are SGHVS and FQNEAQ. This CDR3 contains 17 residues. The CDR3 reads CASSPRVQGLKGTEAFF. The CDR3 nucleotides are TGTGCCAGCAGCCCGCGGGTACAGGGGCTAAAAGGCACTGAAGCTTTCTTT.

This clone has more than one count but fewer than ten. V usage is TRBV7-8 and J usage is TRBJ2-1; D perhaps matches TRBD2 (6 bases). V dropped 5 bases and J dropped 5 bases, with 19 bases sitting between them. Germline assignment: CDR1 SGHVS and CDR2 FQNEAQ. The CDR3 totals 16 residues. The CDR3 loop reads CASSDPGGGANNEQFF. CDR3 in DNA: TGTGCCAGCAGCGACCCAGGAGGCGGGGCTAACAATGAGCAGTTCTTC.

The rearrangement uses TRBV9 and TRBJ2-1; 10 bases align to TRBD1. CDR3 length: 16 amino acids. Germline lookup yields CDR1 SGDLS and CDR2 YYNGEE. The V gene end was trimmed by 0 bases and the J gene end by 6 bases; junction bases not matched to a gene: 6. This CDR3 reads CASSVGGQGIFNEQFF. The CDR3 region has the DNA TGTGCCAGCAGCGTAGGGGGACAGGGGATATTCAATGAGCAGTTCTTC.

The chain is built from TRBV5-1 and TRBJ1-1; D gene uncertain. The V end was cut by 5 bases, the J end by 10 bases, with 18 bases between. The CDR3 extends over 13 amino acids. The germline V gene encodes CDR1 SGHRS and CDR2 YFSETQ. The CDR3 DNA sequence: TGCGCCAGCAGGTTGAGTAGTGTCAACTTAGCTTTCTTT. This codes for CASRLSSVNLAFF.

The CDR3 here is CASSDKRQLDTEAFF. The DNA for the CDR3 is TGTGCCAGCAGTGACAAAAGACAGCTGGACACTGAAGCTTTCTTT. J is TRBJ1-1 and V is TRBV25-1; D might be TRBD1 (5 bases). The germline gives CDR1 MGHDK, CDR2 SYGVNS. This CDR3 is 15 amino acids long. V gave up 3 bases and J gave up 3 bases, with 14 bases separating them.

V and J are TRBV6-5 and TRBJ1-2, with D possibly matching TRBD1 (5 bases). Germline V lookup: CDR1 MNHEY, CDR2 SVGAGI. V was clipped by 6 bases and J by 0 bases, with 14 bases between them. This CDR3 has 15 residues. DNA for the CDR3: TGTGCCAGCAGCCCCCACCAGGGATCTAACTATGGCTACACCTTC. Protein product: CASSPHQGSNYGYTF.

This rearrangement joins TRBV11-2 to TRBJ2-5; weak D call: TRBD1 (5 bases). CDR3 length equals 13 residues. V was shortened by 3 bases and J by 10 bases, with 15 bases between the two germline ends. In germline, CDR1 is SGHAT, CDR2 FQNNGV. The CDR3 protein is CASSFMDIEGQYF. As DNA, the CDR3 is TGTGCCAGCAGCTTTATGGACATTGAAGGCCAGTACTTC.

The CDR3 nucleotides are TGTGCCATCGGAGTGGGGGCGAGGGAGCAGTACTTC. Encoded protein: CAIGVGAREQYF. The chain carries TRBV10-3 and TRBJ2-7, with D tentatively TRBD1 (6 bases). The CDR3 is 12 residues long. The V gene's germline CDR1 is ENHRY and CDR2 SYGVKD. V gave up 8 bases and J gave up 7 bases, with 15 bases separating them.

The table lists this clone with a few counts. This rearrangement joins TRBV19 to TRBJ2-5, with 9 bases that match TRBD2. CDR3 size: 13 residues. With 7 bases clipped from V and 2 bases from J, the junction kept 2 bases outside the gene matches. The V gene's germline CDR1 is LNHDA and CDR2 SQIVND (reference sequence). CDR3 sequence: CASKTSGQETQYF. In nucleotides, the CDR3 is TGTGCCAGTAAGACTAGCGGACAAGAGACCCAGTACTTC.

The gene calls are TRBV27 and TRBJ2-7; no definite D call. Trimming pared 5 bases from V and 6 bases from J, leaving 8 bases between. Germline V lookup: CDR1 MNHEY, CDR2 SMNVEV (reference sequence). There are 11 residues in the CDR3. CDR3 DNA: TGTGCCAGCAGTAATCTAGTCGAGCAGTACTTC. The encoded protein is CASSNLVEQYF.

The chain combines TRBV6-6 with TRBJ2-2; D remains unclear. Looked up from germline, CDR1 is MNHNY and CDR2 is SVGAGI (reference sequence). Trimming stripped 0 bases from V and 4 bases from J, with 9 bases between. The CDR3 covers 15 residues. The CDR3 bases are TGTGCCAGCAGTTACTCGATCCTGAGCACCGGGGAGCTGTTTTTT. The encoded protein is CASSYSILSTGELFF.

The chain links TRBV18 to TRBJ1-3; 7 bases line up with TRBD1. There are 15 residues in the CDR3. The J segment lost 1 base and the V segment lost 4 bases, leaving 4 bases of the junction unmatched. In germline, CDR1 is KGHSH, CDR2 LQKENI. CDR3 residues: CASSHRGISGNTIYF. DNA for the CDR3: TGTGCCAGCTCACACAGGGGCATTTCTGGAAACACCATATATTTT.

The rearrangement uses TRBV15 and TRBJ1-1; D perhaps matches TRBD1 (5 bases). The CDR3 has 14 amino acids. CDR1 LNHNV and CDR2 YYDKDF come from the germline V gene (reference sequence). Between the trimmed V and J ends, which lost 0 bases and 10 bases, there was a span of 15 bases. CDR3 region: CATSRDRRESRAFF. CDR3 bases: TGTGCCACCAGCAGAGATCGCAGGGAATCTCGAGCTTTCTTT.

The gene calls are TRBV7-2 and TRBJ2-5; tentatively, D is TRBD2 (6 bases). Between the trimmed V and J ends, which lost 5 bases and 5 bases, there was a span of 18 bases. The germline V gene has CDR1 SGHTA and CDR2 FQGNSA. CDR3 length: 15 amino acids. CDR3 bases: TGTGCCAGCAGCCTTAGCGGACCTCCGGGGGAGACCCAGTACTTC. Encoded protein: CASSLSGPPGETQYF. Variable domain in full (rest from reference TRBV7-2 and TRBJ2-5): GAGVSQSPSNKVTEKGKDVELRCDPISGHTALYWYRQSLGQGLEFLIYFQGNSAPDKSGLPSDRFSAERTGGSVSTLTIQRTQQEDSAVYLCASSLSGPPGETQYFGPGTRLLVL.

The gene calls are TRBV6-1 and TRBJ2-2, with 9 bases that match TRBD2. In germline, CDR1 is MNHNS, CDR2 SASEGT. V gave up 6 bases and J gave up 7 bases; unmatched junction bases: 9. The CDR3 contains 15 residues. The CDR3 reads CASRIAGAGGGELFF. For the CDR3, the DNA is TGTGCCAGCAGGATAGCGGGAGCGGGAGGCGGGGAGCTGTTTTTT.